A selection of T cell receptor beta chains follows, all from one sample in a study of post-analysis software for immune sequencing data. A single record per CDR3 protein comes from TCRdb applying MiXCR to the PCR reads. The data show fewer than 700,000 distinct CDR3 sequences, roughly 40% seen once. Input material: blood. The receptor source for this set is a girl aged 10-17 years with multiple sclerosis. Each CDR3 is given with its conserved first and last residue. The D gene is left open where the match is weak. Size is omitted from some rows. Given values are once, few, many or a class for expanded clones.

TRBV7-9	TRBJ2-7	few	.	TGTGCCAGCAGGATAGACAGCTACGAGCAGTACTTC	CASRIDSYEQYF
TRBV21-1	TRBJ2-5	.	.	TGTGCCAGCCCCAAGAGGACAGGGGTAGCGGGAGCCGCAAATTTCCTACGCCGGGAGCAGTACTTC	CASPKRTGVAGAANFLRREQYF
TRBV5-1	TRBJ2-7	.	.	TGCGCCAGCAGAAGGGACACGAGCTCCTACGAGCAGTACTTC	CASRRDTSSYEQYF
TRBV29-1	TRBJ2-1	.	.	TGCAGCGTTGCTTTTGCGAGGAATGAGCAGTTCTTC	CSVAFARNEQFF
TRBV20-1	TRBJ2-7	.	TRBD2	TGCAGTGTCAATAGACTAGCGGGGGCCTACGAGCAGTACTTC	CSVNRLAGAYEQYF
TRBV28	TRBJ2-7	few	.	TGTGCCAGCAGTTTATTGGGAGGGCAGTACTTC	CASSLLGGQYF
TRBV3-1	TRBJ2-5	.	TRBD1	TGTGCCAGCAGCGCACAGGGGGAGCAGTACTTC	CASSAQGEQYF
TRBV18	TRBJ2-1	.	.	TGTGCCAGCTCACCACGGGACGCTACAGGGAATGAGCAGTTCTTC	CASSPRDATGNEQFF
TRBV29-1	TRBJ2-5	.	.	TGCAGCGTTGAGCGAGGGGGAGGAACAGAGACCCAGTACTTC	CSVERGGGTETQYF
TRBV12-3/TRBV12-4	TRBJ1-4	.	.	TGTGCCAGCAGGCCCGGCGGGGAGGGGAAACTGTTTTTT	CASRPGGEGKLFF
TRBV6-2/TRBV6-3	TRBJ2-7	few	.	TGTGCCAGCACGACCAGGAGGCGGTCGACCTACGAGCAGTACTTC	CASTTRRRSTYEQYF
TRBV5-6	TRBJ2-5	.	.	TGTGCCAGCAGCGCCGGGATGAGGGTTCGTTTAGTGGAGACCCAGTACTTC	CASSAGMRVRLVETQYF
TRBV10-3	TRBJ2-7	.	TRBD1	TGTGCCACACGGACAGGGGTAGGCGAGCAGTACTTC	CATRTGVGEQYF
TRBV7-2	TRBJ2-1	.	TRBD2	TGTGCCAGCAGCTTACCCTACCGACTAGCGGGAGGGACGGATGAGCAGTTCTTC	CASSLPYRLAGGTDEQFF
TRBV5-5	TRBJ2-1	few	.	TGTGCCAGCACCGGTCCCCACAATGAGCAGTTCTTC	CASTGPHNEQFF
TRBV9	TRBJ2-1	few	TRBD2	TGTGCCAGCAGCCCTAGCGGGACCCATGAGCAGTTCTTC	CASSPSGTHEQFF
TRBV7-9	TRBJ2-3	.	.	TGTGCCAGCAGCTTAATCCAGGGCACAGATACGCAGTATTTT	CASSLIQGTDTQYF
TRBV20-1	TRBJ2-1	once	.	TGCAGTGCTACCGACAGGCGGAGGTCCTACAATGAGCAGTTCTTC	CSATDRRRSYNEQFF
TRBV7-2	TRBJ2-7	.	TRBD1	TGTGCCGGCAGCTTAGACAGGGGCTCCTACGAGCAGTACTTC	CAGSLDRGSYEQYF
TRBV7-9	TRBJ2-3	.	.	TGTGCCAGCATTTCTTACCAGCGGACAACAGATACGCAGTATTTT	CASISYQRTTDTQYF
TRBV10-3	TRBJ1-2	.	TRBD1	TGTGCCATCGGTCGCCAGGACAGGGGAAAGGGTGGCTACACCTTC	CAIGRQDRGKGGYTF
TRBV6-6	TRBJ2-3	.	.	TGTGCCAGCAGGCCCTATCTTGAGGGGCAAATAGATACGCAGTATTTT	CASRPYLEGQIDTQYF
TRBV28	TRBJ2-1	few	TRBD1	TGTGCCAGCAGTCCCTGGACAGGGGCGGGTGAGCAGTTCTTC	CASSPWTGAGEQFF
TRBV24-1	TRBJ2-1	few	TRBD1	TGTGCCACCAGTCGACAGGGAGAGCAGTTCTTC	CATSRQGEQFF
TRBV10-3	TRBJ2-7	few	TRBD1	TGTGCCATCAATGACCGGGACAGGGCCTACGAGCAGTACTTC	CAINDRDRAYEQYF
TRBV11-2	TRBJ2-7	few	TRBD2	TGTGCCAGCAGCTTAGATCTGGCTAGCGGGAGATCCGAGCAGTACTTC	CASSLDLASGRSEQYF
TRBV12-3/TRBV12-4	TRBJ2-3	.	.	TGTGCCACCACTAAGGGAAGAGATACGCAGTATTTT	CATTKGRDTQYF
TRBV2	TRBJ1-4	.	.	TGTGCCAGCACCAGGGTAGGAAAACTGTTTTTT	CASTRVGKLFF
TRBV3-1	TRBJ2-5	.	.	TGTGCCAGCAGCCCCTGGGGCGGCAAGCAAGAGACCCAGTACTTC	CASSPWGGKQETQYF
TRBV7-2	TRBJ2-3	few	.	TGTGCCAGCAGCCAGGAGGGGCGGGGATCCACAGATACGCAGTATTTT	CASSQEGRGSTDTQYF
TRBV6-6	TRBJ2-3	few	TRBD2	TGTGCCAGCACCTACGGCCTGGGTAGCGGGAACACAGATACGCAGTATTTT	CASTYGLGSGNTDTQYF
TRBV11-3	TRBJ2-1	few	.	TGTGCCAGCAGCTTAGAGGGTCGGAAGTTCTTC	CASSLEGRKFF
TRBV9	TRBJ2-1	once	TRBD1	TGTGCCAGCAGCTCCTGGACAGGGAGCTCCTACAATGAGCAGTTCTTC	CASSSWTGSSYNEQFF
TRBV6-5	TRBJ1-2	.	.	TGTGCCAGCAGTGATAGGGGTTCTCCGAATGGCTACACCTTC	CASSDRGSPNGYTF
TRBV29-1	TRBJ2-2	.	.	TGCAGCGTTAATGGCAGGAACACCGGGGAGCTGTTTTTT	CSVNGRNTGELFF